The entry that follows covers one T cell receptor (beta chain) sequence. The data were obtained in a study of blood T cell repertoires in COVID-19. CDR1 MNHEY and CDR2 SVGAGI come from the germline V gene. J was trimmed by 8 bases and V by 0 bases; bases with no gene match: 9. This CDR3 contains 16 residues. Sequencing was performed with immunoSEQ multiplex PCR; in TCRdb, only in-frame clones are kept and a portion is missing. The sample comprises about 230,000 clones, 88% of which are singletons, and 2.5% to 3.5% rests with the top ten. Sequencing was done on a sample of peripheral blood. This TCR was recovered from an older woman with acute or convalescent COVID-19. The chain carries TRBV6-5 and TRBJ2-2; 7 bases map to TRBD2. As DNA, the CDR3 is TGTGCCAGCAGTTACTCCCGAGGGAGGGCCCCGGGGGAGCTGTTTTTT. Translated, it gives CASSYSRGRAPGELFF.